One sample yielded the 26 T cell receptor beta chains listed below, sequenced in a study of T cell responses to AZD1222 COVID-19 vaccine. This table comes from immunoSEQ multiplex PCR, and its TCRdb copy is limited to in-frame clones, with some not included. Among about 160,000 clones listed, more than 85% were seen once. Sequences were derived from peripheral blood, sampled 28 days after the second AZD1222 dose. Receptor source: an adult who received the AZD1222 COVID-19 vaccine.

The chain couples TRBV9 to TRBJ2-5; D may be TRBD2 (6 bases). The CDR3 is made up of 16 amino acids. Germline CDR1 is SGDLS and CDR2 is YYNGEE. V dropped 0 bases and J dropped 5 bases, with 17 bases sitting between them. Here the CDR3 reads CASSVVGTPRSETQYF. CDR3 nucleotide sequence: TGTGCCAGCAGCGTAGTAGGGACTCCCCGCTCGGAGACCCAGTACTTC.

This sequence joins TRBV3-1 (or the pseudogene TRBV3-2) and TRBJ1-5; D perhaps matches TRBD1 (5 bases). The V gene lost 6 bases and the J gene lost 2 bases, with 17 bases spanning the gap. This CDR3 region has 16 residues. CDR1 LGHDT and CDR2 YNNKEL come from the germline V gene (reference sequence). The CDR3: CASSRDGRLGNQPQHF. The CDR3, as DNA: TGTGCCAGCAGTCGGGACGGCCGGTTGGGCAATCAGCCCCAGCATTTT.

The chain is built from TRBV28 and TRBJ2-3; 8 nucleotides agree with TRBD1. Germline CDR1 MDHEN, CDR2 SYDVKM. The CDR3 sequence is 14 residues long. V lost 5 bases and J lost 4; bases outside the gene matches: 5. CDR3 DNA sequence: TGTGCCAGCAGTCTAGGACAGGGCGCAGATACGCAGTATTTT. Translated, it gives CASSLGQGADTQYF.

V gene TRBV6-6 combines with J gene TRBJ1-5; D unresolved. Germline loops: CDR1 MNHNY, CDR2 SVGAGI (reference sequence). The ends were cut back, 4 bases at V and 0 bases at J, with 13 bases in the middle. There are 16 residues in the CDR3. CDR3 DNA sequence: TGTGCCAGCAGTTTGAAGGGCAAGTATAGCAATCAGCCCCAGCATTTT. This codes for CASSLKGKYSNQPQHF.

CDR3 nucleotide sequence: TGTGCCAGCAGCTTAGCTGGGCGGGCGGGAGGACGCGAGCAGTACTTC. Its translation is CASSLAGRAGGREQYF. This chain connects TRBV7-2 to TRBJ2-7; 8 nucleotides line up with TRBD2. V lost 0 bases and J lost 6; bases outside the gene matches: 10. Germline V gene sequence: CDR1 SGHTA, CDR2 FQGNSA. CDR3 length equals 16 residues. The whole variable domain, filled in from reference TRBV7-2 and TRBJ2-7, reads GAGVSQSPSNKVTEKGKDVELRCDPISGHTALYWYRQSLGQGLEFLIYFQGNSAPDKSGLPSDRFSAERTGGSVSTLTIQRTQQEDSAVYLCASSLAGRAGGREQYFGPGTRLTVT.

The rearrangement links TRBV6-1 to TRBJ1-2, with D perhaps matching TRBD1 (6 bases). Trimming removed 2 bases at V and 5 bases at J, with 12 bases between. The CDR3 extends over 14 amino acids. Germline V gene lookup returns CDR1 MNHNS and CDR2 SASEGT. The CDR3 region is CASSEFEGGYGYTF. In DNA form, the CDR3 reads TGTGCCAGCAGTGAATTCGAGGGGGGATATGGCTACACCTTC.

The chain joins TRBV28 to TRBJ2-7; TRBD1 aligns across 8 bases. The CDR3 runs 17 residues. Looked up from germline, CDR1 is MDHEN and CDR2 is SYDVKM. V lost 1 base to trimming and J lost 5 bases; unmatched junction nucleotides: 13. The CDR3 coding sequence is TGTGCCAGCAGTTTATACCGACTGGACAGGGAGGCCCACGAGCAGTACTTC. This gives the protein CASSLYRLDREAHEQYF.

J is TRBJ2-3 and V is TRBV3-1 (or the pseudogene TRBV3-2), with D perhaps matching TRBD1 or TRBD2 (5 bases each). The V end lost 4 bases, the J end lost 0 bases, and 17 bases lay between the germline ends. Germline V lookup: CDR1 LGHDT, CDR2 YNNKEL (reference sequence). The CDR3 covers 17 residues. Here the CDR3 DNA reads TGTGCCAGCAGCCCAGGCCCGCCAGGGACCAGCACAGATACGCAGTATTTT. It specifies CASSPGPPGTSTDTQYF.

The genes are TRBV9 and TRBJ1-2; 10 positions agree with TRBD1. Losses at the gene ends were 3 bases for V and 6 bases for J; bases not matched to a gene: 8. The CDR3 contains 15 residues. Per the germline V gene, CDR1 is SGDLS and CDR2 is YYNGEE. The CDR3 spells CASSGGQGDWNGYTF. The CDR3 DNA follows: TGTGCCAGCAGCGGTGGACAGGGGGACTGGAATGGCTACACCTTC.

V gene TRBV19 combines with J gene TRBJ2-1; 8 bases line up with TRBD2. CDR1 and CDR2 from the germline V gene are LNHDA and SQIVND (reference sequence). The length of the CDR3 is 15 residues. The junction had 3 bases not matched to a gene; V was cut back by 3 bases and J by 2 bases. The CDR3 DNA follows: TGTGCCAGTAGTATGGGACTAGGCCCCTACAATGAGCAGTTCTTC. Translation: CASSMGLGPYNEQFF.

This CDR3 is CASSLATGYNEQFF. The CDR3 DNA is TGTGCCAGCAGCCTCGCGACTGGCTACAATGAGCAGTTCTTC. The genes are TRBV9 and TRBJ2-1; no definite D call. The CDR3 has 14 residues. CDR1 is SGDLS and CDR2 is YYNGEE in the germline V gene. V was trimmed by 4 bases and J by 3 bases, leaving 11 bases between them.

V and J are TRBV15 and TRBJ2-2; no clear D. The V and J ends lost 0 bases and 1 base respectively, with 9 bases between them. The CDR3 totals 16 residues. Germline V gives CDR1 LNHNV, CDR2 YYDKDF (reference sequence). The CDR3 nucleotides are TGTGCCACCAGCAGAGATGGTTTGGGGAACACCGGGGAGCTGTTTTTT. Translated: CATSRDGLGNTGELFF. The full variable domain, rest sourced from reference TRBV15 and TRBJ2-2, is DAMVIQNPRYQVTQFGKPVTLSCSQTLNHNVMYWYQQKSSQAPKLLFHYYDKDFNNEADTPDNFQSRRPNTSFCFLDIRSPGLGDTAMYLCATSRDGLGNTGELFFGEGSRLTVL.

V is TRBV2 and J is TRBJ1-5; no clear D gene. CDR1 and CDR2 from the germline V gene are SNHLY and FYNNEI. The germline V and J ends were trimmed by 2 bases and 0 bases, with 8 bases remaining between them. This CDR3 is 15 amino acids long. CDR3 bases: TGTGCCAGCAGTGAACTCACAGATAGCAATCAGCCCCAGCATTTT. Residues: CASSELTDSNQPQHF.

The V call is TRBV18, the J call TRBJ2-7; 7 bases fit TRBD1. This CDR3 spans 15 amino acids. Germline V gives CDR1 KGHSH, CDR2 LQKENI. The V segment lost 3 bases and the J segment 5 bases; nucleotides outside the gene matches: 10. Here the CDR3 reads CASSPATGKDNEQYF. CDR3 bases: TGTGCCAGCTCACCGGCGACAGGGAAGGACAACGAGCAGTACTTC.

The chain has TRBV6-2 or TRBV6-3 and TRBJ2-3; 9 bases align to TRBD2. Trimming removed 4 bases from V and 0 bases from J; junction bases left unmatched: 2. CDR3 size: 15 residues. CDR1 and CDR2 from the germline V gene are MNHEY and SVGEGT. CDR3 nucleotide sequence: TGTGCCAGCAGTTCGGGACTAGCCAGCACAGATACGCAGTATTTT. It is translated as CASSSGLASTDTQYF.

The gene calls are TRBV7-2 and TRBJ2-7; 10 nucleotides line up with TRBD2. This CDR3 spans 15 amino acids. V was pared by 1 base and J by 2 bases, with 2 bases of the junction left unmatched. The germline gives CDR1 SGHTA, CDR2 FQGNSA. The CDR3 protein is CASSLVTSGAYEQYF. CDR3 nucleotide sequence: TGTGCCAGCAGCTTAGTCACTAGCGGGGCCTACGAGCAGTACTTC. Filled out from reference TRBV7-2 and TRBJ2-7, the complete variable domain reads GAGVSQSPSNKVTEKGKDVELRCDPISGHTALYWYRQSLGQGLEFLIYFQGNSAPDKSGLPSDRFSAERTGGSVSTLTIQRTQQEDSAVYLCASSLVTSGAYEQYFGPGTRLTVT.

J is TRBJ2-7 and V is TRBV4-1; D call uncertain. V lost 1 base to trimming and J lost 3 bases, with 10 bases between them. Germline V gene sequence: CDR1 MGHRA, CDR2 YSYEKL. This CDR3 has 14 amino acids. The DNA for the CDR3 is TGCGCCAGCAGCCAAGGCGCAGGTATCTACGAGCAGTACTTC. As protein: CASSQGAGIYEQYF.

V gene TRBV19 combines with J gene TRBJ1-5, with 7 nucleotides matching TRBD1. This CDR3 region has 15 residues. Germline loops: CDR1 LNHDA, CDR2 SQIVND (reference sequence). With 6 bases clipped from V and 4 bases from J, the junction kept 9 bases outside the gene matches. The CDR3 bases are TGTGCCAGTAGCTCCGGGACAGTACAAAATCAGCCCCAGCATTTT. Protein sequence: CASSSGTVQNQPQHF.

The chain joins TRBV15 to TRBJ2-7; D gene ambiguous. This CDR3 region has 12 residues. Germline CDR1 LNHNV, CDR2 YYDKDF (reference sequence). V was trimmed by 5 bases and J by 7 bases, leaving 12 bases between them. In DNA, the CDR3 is TGTGCCACCAGCGCCCAAAGTAGGGAGCAGTACTTC. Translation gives CATSAQSREQYF.

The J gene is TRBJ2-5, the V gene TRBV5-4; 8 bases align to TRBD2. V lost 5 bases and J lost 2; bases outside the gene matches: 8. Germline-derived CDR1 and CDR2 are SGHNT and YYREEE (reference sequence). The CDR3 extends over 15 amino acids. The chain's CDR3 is CASSRGGGTQETQYF. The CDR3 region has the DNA TGTGCCAGCAGTCGGGGGGGCGGTACGCAAGAGACCCAGTACTTC.

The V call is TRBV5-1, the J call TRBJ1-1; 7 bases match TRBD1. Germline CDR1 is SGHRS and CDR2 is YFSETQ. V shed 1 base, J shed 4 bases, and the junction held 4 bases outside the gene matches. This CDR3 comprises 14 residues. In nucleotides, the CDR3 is TGCGCCAGCAGCTTGAACAGGGGTGCCACTGAAGCTTTCTTT. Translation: CASSLNRGATEAFF.

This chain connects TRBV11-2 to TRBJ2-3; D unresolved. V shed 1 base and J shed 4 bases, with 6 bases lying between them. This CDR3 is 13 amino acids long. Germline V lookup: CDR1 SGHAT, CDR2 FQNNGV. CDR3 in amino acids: CASSLVVADTQYF. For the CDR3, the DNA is TGTGCCAGCAGCTTAGTTGTTGCAGATACGCAGTATTTT. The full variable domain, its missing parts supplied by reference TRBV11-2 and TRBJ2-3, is EAGVAQSPRYKIIEKRQSVAFWCNPISGHATLYWYQQILGQGPKLLIQFQNNGVVDDSQLPKDRFSAERLKGVDSTLKIQPAKLEDSAVYLCASSLVVADTQYFGPGTRLTVL.

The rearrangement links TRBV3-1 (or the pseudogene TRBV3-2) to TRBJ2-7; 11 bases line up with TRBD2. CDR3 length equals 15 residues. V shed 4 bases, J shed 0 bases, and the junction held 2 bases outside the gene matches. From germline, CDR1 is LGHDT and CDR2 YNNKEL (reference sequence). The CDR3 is CASSRTSGSSYEQYF. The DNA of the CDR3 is TGTGCCAGCAGCCGAACTAGCGGGAGCTCCTACGAGCAGTACTTC.

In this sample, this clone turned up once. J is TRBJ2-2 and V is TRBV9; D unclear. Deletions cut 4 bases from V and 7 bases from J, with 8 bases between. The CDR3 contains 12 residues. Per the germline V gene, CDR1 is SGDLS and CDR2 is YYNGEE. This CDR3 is CASSQPDGELFF. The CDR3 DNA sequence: TGTGCCAGCAGCCAACCAGACGGGGAGCTGTTTTTT.

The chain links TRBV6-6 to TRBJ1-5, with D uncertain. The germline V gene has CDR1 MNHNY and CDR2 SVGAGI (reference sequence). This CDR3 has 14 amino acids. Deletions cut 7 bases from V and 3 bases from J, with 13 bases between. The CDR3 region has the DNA TGTGCCAGCACATATGATCAGCACAATCAGCCCCAGCATTTT. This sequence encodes CASTYDQHNQPQHF.

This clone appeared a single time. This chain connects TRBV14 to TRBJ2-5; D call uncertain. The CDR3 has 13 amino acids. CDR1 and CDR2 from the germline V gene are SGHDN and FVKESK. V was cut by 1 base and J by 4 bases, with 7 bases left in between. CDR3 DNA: TGTGCCAGCAGCCAAGGGGGATCAGAGACCCAGTACTTC. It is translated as CASSQGGSETQYF. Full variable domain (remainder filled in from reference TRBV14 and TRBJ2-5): EAGVTQFPSHSVIEKGQTVTLRCDPISGHDNLYWYRRVMGKEIKFLLHFVKESKQDESGMPNNRFLAERTGGTYSTLKVQPAELEDSGVYFCASSQGGSETQYFGPGTRLLVL.